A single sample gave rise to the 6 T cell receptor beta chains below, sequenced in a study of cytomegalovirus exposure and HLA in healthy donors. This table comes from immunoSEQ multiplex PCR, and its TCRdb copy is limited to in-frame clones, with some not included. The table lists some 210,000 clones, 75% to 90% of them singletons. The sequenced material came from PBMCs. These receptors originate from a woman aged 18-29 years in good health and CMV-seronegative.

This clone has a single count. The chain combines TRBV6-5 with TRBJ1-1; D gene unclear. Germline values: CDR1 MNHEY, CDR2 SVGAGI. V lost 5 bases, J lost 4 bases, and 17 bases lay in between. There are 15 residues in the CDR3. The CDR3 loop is CASSQLQARGTEAFF. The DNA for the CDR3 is TGTGCCAGCAGTCAGCTACAAGCTCGGGGCACTGAAGCTTTCTTT.

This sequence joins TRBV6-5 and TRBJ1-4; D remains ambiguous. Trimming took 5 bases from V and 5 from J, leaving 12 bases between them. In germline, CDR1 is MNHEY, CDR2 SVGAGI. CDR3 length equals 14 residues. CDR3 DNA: TGTGCCAGCAGTACACTCGGGTCGAATGAAAAACTGTTTTTT. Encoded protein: CASSTLGSNEKLFF.

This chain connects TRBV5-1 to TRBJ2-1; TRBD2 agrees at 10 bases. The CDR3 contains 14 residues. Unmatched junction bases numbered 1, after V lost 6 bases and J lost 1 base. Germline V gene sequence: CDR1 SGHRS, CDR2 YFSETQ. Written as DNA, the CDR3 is TGCGCCAGCACTAGCGGGAGTTCCTACAATGAGCAGTTCTTC. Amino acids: CASTSGSSYNEQFF. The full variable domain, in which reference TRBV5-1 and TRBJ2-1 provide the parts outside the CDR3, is KAGVTQTPRYLIKTRGQQVTLSCSPISGHRSVSWYQQTPGQGLQFLFEYFSETQRNKGNFPGRFSGRQFSNSRSEMNVSTLELGDSALYLCASTSGSSYNEQFFGPGTRLTVL.

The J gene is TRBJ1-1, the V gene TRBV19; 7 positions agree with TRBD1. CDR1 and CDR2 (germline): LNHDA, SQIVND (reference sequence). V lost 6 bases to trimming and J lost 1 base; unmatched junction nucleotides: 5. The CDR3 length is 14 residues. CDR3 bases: TGTGCCAGTAGCCGGGACAGAGAGAACACTGAAGCTTTCTTT. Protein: CASSRDRENTEAFF.

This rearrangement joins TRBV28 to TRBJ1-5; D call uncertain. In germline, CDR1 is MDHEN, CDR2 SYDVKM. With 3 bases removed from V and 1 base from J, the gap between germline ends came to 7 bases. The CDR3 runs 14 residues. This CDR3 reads CASSFGESNQPQHF. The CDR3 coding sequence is TGTGCCAGCAGTTTCGGGGAGAGCAATCAGCCCCAGCATTTT.

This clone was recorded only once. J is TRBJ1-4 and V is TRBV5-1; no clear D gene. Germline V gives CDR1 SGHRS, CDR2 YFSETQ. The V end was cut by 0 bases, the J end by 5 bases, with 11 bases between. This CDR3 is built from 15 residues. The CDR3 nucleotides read TGCGCCAGCAGCTTGGGAATCAGCTTCAATGAAAAACTGTTTTTT. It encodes CASSLGISFNEKLFF.